This T cell receptor beta chain stems from a study of blood T cell repertoires in COVID-19. Assay used: immunoSEQ multiplex PCR; TCRdb lists only in-frame clones, some missing. Of more than 90,000 clones in the sample, 70% to 85% were seen once. The CDR3 sequence is 13 residues long. The trim removed 1 base at V and 8 bases at J, leaving 5 bases unmatched. The germline V gene encodes CDR1 SGHRS and CDR2 YFSETQ. The sequence derives from a man aged 50-60 years with acute or convalescent COVID-19. The sequencing input was peripheral blood. J is TRBJ1-1 and V is TRBV5-1, with TRBD1 identical over 7 bases. CDR3 coding DNA: TGCGCCAGCAGCTTGCAGGACAGGTTCGAAGCTTTCTTT. It specifies CASSLQDRFEAFF.